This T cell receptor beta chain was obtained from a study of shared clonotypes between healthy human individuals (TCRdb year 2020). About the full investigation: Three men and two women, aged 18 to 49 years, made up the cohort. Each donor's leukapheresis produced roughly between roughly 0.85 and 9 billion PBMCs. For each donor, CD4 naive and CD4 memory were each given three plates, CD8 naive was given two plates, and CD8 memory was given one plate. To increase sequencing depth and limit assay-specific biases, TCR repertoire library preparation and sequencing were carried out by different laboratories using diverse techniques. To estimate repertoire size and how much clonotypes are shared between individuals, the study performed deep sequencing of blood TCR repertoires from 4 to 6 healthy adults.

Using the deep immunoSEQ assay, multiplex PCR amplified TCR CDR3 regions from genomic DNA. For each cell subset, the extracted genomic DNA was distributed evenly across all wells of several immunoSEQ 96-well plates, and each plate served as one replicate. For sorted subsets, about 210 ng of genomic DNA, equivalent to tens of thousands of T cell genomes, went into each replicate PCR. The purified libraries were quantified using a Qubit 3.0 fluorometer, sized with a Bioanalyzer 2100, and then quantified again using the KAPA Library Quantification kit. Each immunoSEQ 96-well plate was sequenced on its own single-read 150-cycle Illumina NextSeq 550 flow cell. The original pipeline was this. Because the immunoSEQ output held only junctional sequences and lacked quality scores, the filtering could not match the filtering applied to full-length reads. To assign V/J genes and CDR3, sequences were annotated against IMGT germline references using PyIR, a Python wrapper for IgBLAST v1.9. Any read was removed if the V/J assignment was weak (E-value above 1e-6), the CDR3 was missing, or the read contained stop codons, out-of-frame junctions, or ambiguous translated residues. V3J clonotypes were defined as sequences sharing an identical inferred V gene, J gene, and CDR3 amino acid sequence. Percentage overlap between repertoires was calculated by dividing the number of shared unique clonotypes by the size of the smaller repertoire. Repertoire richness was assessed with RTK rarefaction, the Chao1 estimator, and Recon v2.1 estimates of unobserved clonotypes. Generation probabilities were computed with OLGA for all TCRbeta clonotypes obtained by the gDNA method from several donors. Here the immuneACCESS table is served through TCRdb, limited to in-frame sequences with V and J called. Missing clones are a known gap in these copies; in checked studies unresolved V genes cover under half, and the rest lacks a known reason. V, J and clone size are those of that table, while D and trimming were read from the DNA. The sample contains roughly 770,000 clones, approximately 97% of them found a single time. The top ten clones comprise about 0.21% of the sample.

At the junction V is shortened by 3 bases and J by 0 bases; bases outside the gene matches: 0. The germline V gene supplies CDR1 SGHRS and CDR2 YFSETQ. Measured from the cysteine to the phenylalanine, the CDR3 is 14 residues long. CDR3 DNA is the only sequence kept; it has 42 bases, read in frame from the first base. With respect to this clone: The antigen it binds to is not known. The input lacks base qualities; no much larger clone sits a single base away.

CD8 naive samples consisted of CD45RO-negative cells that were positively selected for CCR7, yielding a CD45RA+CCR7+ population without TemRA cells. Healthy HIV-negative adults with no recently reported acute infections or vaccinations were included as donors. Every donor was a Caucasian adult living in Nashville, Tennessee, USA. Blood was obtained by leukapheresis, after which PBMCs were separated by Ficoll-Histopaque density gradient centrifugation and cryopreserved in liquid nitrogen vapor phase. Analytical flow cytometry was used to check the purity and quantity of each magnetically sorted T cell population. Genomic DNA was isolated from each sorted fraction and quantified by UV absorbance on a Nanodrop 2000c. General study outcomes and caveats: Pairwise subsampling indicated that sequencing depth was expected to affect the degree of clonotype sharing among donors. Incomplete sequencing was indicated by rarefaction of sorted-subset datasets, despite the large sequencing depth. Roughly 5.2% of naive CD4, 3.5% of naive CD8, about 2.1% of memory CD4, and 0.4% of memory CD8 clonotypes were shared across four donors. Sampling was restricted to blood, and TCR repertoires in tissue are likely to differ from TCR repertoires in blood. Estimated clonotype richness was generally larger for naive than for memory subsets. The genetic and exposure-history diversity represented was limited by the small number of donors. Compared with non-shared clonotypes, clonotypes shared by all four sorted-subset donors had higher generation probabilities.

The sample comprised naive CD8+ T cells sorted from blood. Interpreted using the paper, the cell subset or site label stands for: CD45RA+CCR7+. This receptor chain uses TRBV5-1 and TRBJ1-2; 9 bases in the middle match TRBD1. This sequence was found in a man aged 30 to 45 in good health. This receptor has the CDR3 CASSWTGANYGYTF. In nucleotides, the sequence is TGCGCCAGCAGCTGGACAGGGGCTAACTATGGCTACACCTTC.